These 13 T cell receptor beta chains originate from one sample sequenced in a study of blood T cells in healthy people across ages. Sample-barcoded 5' priming and a J-beta primer mix drove a second PCR of roughly 6 to 12 cycles. TCRdb redid the calling of the 5' RACE reads with MiXCR, one entry per CDR3 protein. The sample yields some 1,500,000 distinct CDR3 sequences, approximately 43% seen once. The sample taken for sequencing was blood. The receptors were gathered from a woman between 18 and 30 years old in good health.

This clonotype was picked up a small number of times. This chain connects TRBV5-6 to TRBJ2-3; 11 nucleotides match TRBD2. Germline-derived CDR1 and CDR2 are SGHDT and YYEEEE. Unmatched junction bases numbered 10, after V lost 3 bases and J lost 4 bases. The CDR3 has 17 residues. The CDR3 bases are TGTGCCAGCAGCTCCCTAGGCGGGGGACTAGCGGCAGATACGCAGTATTTT. Amino acid sequence: CASSSLGGGLAADTQYF.

The V call is TRBV10-3, the J call TRBJ2-5; 9 nucleotides agree with TRBD1. Germline CDR1 ENHRY, CDR2 SYGVKD. The CDR3 totals 15 residues. V lost 10 bases to trimming and J lost 3 bases; unmatched junction nucleotides: 12. Here the CDR3 DNA reads TGTGCCACCCGGGGCGGGACAGGGAAAGAAGAGACCCAGTACTTC. This encodes CATRGGTGKEETQYF.

V is TRBV30 and J is TRBJ2-3; no clear D gene. This CDR3 region has 13 residues. V was clipped by 1 base and J by 4 bases, with 9 bases between them. Germline V gene lookup returns CDR1 GTSNPN and CDR2 SVGIG (reference sequence). The CDR3 sequence is CAWSANLADTQYF. CDR3 DNA: TGTGCCTGGAGTGCCAACTTGGCAGATACGCAGTATTTT.

V gene TRBV4-1 combines with J gene TRBJ2-7; the D call may be TRBD1 or TRBD2 (5 bases each). CDR1 is MGHRA and CDR2 is YSYEKL in the germline V gene. This CDR3 has 12 amino acids. V lost 6 bases, J lost 2 bases, and 8 bases lay in between. The CDR3 coding sequence is TGCGCCAGCAGGGGACGGACCTACGAGCAGTACTTC. This codes for CASRGRTYEQYF.

The gene calls are TRBV20-1 and TRBJ1-5; the D gene is possibly TRBD1 (5 bases). The V gene lost 0 bases and the J gene lost 7 bases, with 19 bases spanning the gap. Germline CDR1 and CDR2: DFQATT and SNEGSKA (reference sequence). The length of the CDR3 is 16 residues. The CDR3 here is CSARDQNQGIDQPQHF. The CDR3 nucleotides are TGCAGTGCTAGAGACCAAAACCAGGGAATTGACCAGCCCCAGCATTTT.

The chain carries TRBV11-2 and TRBJ2-5, with 7 bases aligning to TRBD1. The closer fit of TRBJ2-7 to the DNA end suggests the J call may be wrong. This CDR3 is 14 amino acids long. Germline loops: CDR1 SGHAT, CDR2 FQNNGV. CDR3 amino acids: CASRRQGVAYEQYF. The CDR3, as DNA: TGTGCCAGCAGGCGACAGGGAGTAGCCTACGAGCAGTACTTC.

This clonotype was counted between two and nine times. V and J are TRBV6-2 or TRBV6-3 and TRBJ1-5; D unclear. Germline V gene lookup returns CDR1 MNHEY and CDR2 SVGEGT. The CDR3 runs 14 residues. Trimming pared 5 bases from V and 2 bases from J, leaving 10 bases between. The CDR3 DNA reads as TGTGCCAGCAGTCCCAAGTTTGGCAATCAGCCCCAGCATTTT. It encodes CASSPKFGNQPQHF.

In the case of this clonotype: Germline and junction disagree at one end, which may indicate a read error. The chain uses TRBV5-1 and TRBJ1-6, with D uncertain. Germline V gene data show CDR1 as SGHRS and CDR2 as YFSETQ. This CDR3 comprises 17 residues. The CDR3 loop reads CASSLDTRSSYNSPPHF. DNA of the CDR3: TGCGCCAGCAGCTTGGACACGAGGAGCTCCTATAATTCACCCCCCCACTTT.

The chain carries TRBV28 and TRBJ2-5; no reliable D call. The end of the DNA fits TRBJ2-7 better, so the J call may be wrong. Germline assignment: CDR1 MDHEN and CDR2 SYDVKM. The CDR3 runs 15 residues. DNA for the CDR3: TGTGCCAGCACCATTACAGTTCTGCGGACCTACGAGCAGTACTTC. Protein product: CASTITVLRTYEQYF.

A single count supports this clonotype. The V and J genes are TRBV13 and TRBJ1-1; 7 nucleotides line up with TRBD1. The CDR3 has 15 amino acids. Losses at the gene ends were 2 bases for V and 6 bases for J; bases not matched to a gene: 9. Germline CDR1 PRHDT, CDR2 FYEKMQ (reference sequence). CDR3 DNA: TGTGCCAGCAGCTTACTGGACAGGCATATCTCTGAAGCTTTCTTT. It codes for CASSLLDRHISEAFF. The entire variable domain, with the rest obtained from reference TRBV13 and TRBJ1-1, is as follows: AAGVIQSPRHLIKEKRETATLKCYPIPRHDTVYWYQQGPGQDPQFLISFYEKMQSDKGSIPDRFSAQQFSDYHSELNMSSLELGDSALYFCASSLLDRHISEAFFGQGTRLTVV.

The chain carries TRBV15 and TRBJ2-6, with TRBD1 matching 7 bases. The V segment lost 4 bases and the J segment 0 bases; nucleotides outside the gene matches: 9. Germline V gene sequence: CDR1 LNHNV, CDR2 YYDKDF (reference sequence). This CDR3 contains 18 residues. The CDR3 sequence: CATSTHGTALSGANVLTF. DNA of the CDR3: TGTGCCACCAGCACCCATGGGACAGCGCTCTCTGGGGCCAACGTCCTGACTTTC.

The chain carries TRBV27 and TRBJ2-1; 7 bases are shared with TRBD1. Trimming cost V 4 bases and J 3 bases; bases outside gene matches: 6. Germline-derived CDR1 and CDR2 are MNHEY and SMNVEV (reference sequence). CDR3 length: 15 residues. CDR3 sequence: CASSSPGQYYNEQFF. CDR3 nucleotides: TGTGCCAGCAGTTCCCCGGGACAGTACTACAATGAGCAGTTCTTC.

This chain joins TRBV7-3 and TRBJ2-1; 7 bases match TRBD2. Germline V gene lookup returns CDR1 SGHTA and CDR2 FQGTGA. V shed 7 bases and J 5 bases; nucleotides not matched to a gene: 5. The CDR3 spans 13 residues. CDR3 nucleotides: TGTGCCAGCAACATGGGGGGGAACAATGAGCAGTTCTTC. This encodes CASNMGGNNEQFF.